One and the same sample provided the 3 T cell receptor beta chains below, sequenced in a study of blood T cells in healthy people across ages. Primed by a sample-barcoded 5' primer and a J-beta primer mix, a second PCR proceeded for roughly 6 to 12 cycles. TCRdb fed the 5' RACE reads into MiXCR, producing one record per CDR3 protein. This table has roughly 790,000 distinct CDR3 sequences, about 40% appearing once. What was sequenced was blood. The receptors stem from a woman aged 55-69 years in good health.

The rearrangement joins TRBV7-9 to TRBJ2-1; 8 bases match TRBD2. Germline V lookup: CDR1 SEHNR, CDR2 FQNEAQ (reference sequence). CDR3 length: 17 amino acids. Losses at the gene ends were 0 bases for V and 4 bases for J; bases not matched to a gene: 8. This CDR3 is CASSLAGAGGWYNEQFF. The CDR3 DNA reads TGTGCCAGCAGCTTAGCTGGGGCGGGGGGTTGGTACAATGAGCAGTTCTTC.

This clonotype was detected only a few times. This chain links TRBV5-1 with TRBJ2-1; 11 bases fit TRBD2. This CDR3 comprises 16 residues. Germline CDR1 reads SGHRS; CDR2 reads YFSETQ. V dropped 3 bases and J dropped 7; count of bases not matched to a gene: 9. DNA for the CDR3: TGCGCCAGCAGCTCGGGAGGGACTAGCGGCCGTAATGAGCAGTTCTTC. Protein sequence: CASSSGGTSGRNEQFF.

V gene TRBV9 combines with J gene TRBJ2-1; D remains ambiguous. The V gene lost 2 bases and the J gene lost 7 bases, with 7 bases spanning the gap. The germline gives CDR1 SGDLS, CDR2 YYNGEE. The CDR3 is 12 residues long. The CDR3 protein is CASSVPGNEQFF. The CDR3 bases are TGTGCCAGCAGCGTCCCAGGAAATGAGCAGTTCTTC.